This T cell receptor beta chain stems from a study of tumor T cells in aggressive B-cell lymphoma. The table came from immunoSEQ multiplex PCR; TCRdb's copy has only in-frame clones and leaves some out. The repertoire holds about 5,600 clones, with about 70% as singletons. V lost 3 bases and J lost 5, with 10 bases in between. Germline V gene sequence: CDR1 SEHNR, CDR2 FQNEAQ (reference sequence). The CDR3 covers 14 residues. The receptor comes from an adult with diffuse large B cell lymphoma. The sample comprised tumor tissue. The chain has TRBV7-9 and TRBJ2-2; a possible D gene is TRBD1 (6 bases). In DNA, the CDR3 is TGTGCCAGCAGCTTGTCAGGGGCGACCGGGGAGCTGTTTTTT. It yields the protein CASSLSGATGELFF.